This T cell receptor beta chain was sequenced in a study of T cell clonality in common variable immunodeficiency. This clone was detected many times. Its target is unknown. Read data end 3 residues before the CDR3 end; the end is taken from the germline J gene. V dropped 7 bases and J dropped 4 bases, with 13 bases sitting between them. The CDR3 runs to 14 residues. Overall study results and limits: Common variable immunodeficiency TCR beta sequences reportedly had fewer deletions and N-nucleotide insertions. Compared with controls, CVID subjects had fewer shared TCRbeta clones. TCRbeta clonality was increased in CVID versus healthy controls.

Sequencing input was equivalent genomic DNA from CVID and controls. Clones were read by immunoSEQ multiplex PCR, and TCRdb kept only the in-frame ones, dropping some. This sample has about 42,000 clones, each found more than once. The clonotype was recovered from a person aged 18-70 years in good health. Sequenced input: peripheral blood mononuclear cells. The rearrangement links TRBV12-3 or TRBV12-4 to TRBJ2-2, with D uncertain. This CDR3 reads CASTLSWVTGELFF. The sequenced part of the CDR3 DNA is TGTGCCAGCACACTATCTTGGGTCACCGGGGAG.